This passage covers 6 T cell receptor beta chains from one sample sequenced in a study of blood T cell repertoires in COVID-19. The repertoire was sequenced with immunoSEQ multiplex PCR; TCRdb's copy has only in-frame clones and lacks some. The sample has about 190,000 clones; around 84% are singletons. Sequenced sample: peripheral blood. These receptor sequences come from a human donor in a cohort sampled during active COVID-19.

V is TRBV5-4 and J is TRBJ2-3; a possible D gene is TRBD2 (6 bases). The germline CDR1 and CDR2 sequences are SGHNT and YYREEE (reference sequence). The CDR3 is made up of 15 amino acids. Trimming took off 2 bases at V and 4 bases at J, with 14 bases between the two ends. CDR3 bases: TGTGCCAGCAGCTTAATGGGGGGTTCGGCAGATACGCAGTATTTT. It codes for CASSLMGGSADTQYF.

This clone showed up many times. This chain joins TRBV5-1 and TRBJ2-1, with 12 nucleotides matching TRBD2. CDR3 length: 17 residues. Germline V CDR1 and CDR2: SGHRS, YFSETQ. The V segment lost 4 bases and the J segment 7 bases; nucleotides outside the gene matches: 12. CDR3 sequence (DNA): TGCGCCAGCAGCCCGGGACTAGCGGGCCCCATTGGGAATGAGCAGTTCTTC. It encodes CASSPGLAGPIGNEQFF.

The rearrangement joins TRBV30 to TRBJ1-1, with 11 positions matching TRBD1. J lost 0 bases, V lost 5 bases, and 5 bases had no gene match. There are 15 residues in the CDR3. Germline lookup yields CDR1 GTSNPN and CDR2 SVGIG (reference sequence). CDR3 nucleotides: TGTGCCTGGGCGTCGGGACAGGGGGTGAACACTGAAGCTTTCTTT. As protein: CAWASGQGVNTEAFF.

The chain has TRBV6-2 or TRBV6-3 and TRBJ2-7; D perhaps matches TRBD2 (5 bases). There are 14 residues in the CDR3. CDR1 and CDR2 (germline): MNHEY, SVGEGT. Trimming shortened V by 6 bases and J by 3 bases, and 15 bases separated the two germline ends. In DNA, the CDR3 is TGTGCCAGCAGCCTCCCCCTAGCTGGCTACGAGCAGTACTTC. It codes for CASSLPLAGYEQYF.

This clone was seen just once. This chain uses TRBV29-1 with TRBJ1-5; the match to TRBD1 covers 7 bases. The CDR3 sequence is 12 residues long. The germline V gene encodes CDR1 SQVTM and CDR2 ANQGSEA. Trimming removed 6 bases from V and 6 bases from J; junction bases left unmatched: 5. The DNA for the CDR3 is TGCAGCGTCGCGGACAGGTCTCAGCCCCAGCATTTT. Translated: CSVADRSQPQHF. Looking up the rest from reference TRBV29-1 and TRBJ1-5 gives the full variable domain: SAVISQKPSRDICQRGTSLTIQCQVDSQVTMMFWYRQQPGQSLTLIATANQGSEATYESGFVIDKFPISRPNLTFSTLTVSNMSPEDSSIYLCSVADRSQPQHFGDGTRLSIL.

The chain is built from TRBV5-6 and TRBJ1-3; D is uncertain. There are 16 residues in the CDR3. From germline, CDR1 is SGHDT and CDR2 YYEEEE. V lost 4 bases and J 3 bases, leaving 17 bases between the germline ends. CDR3 DNA: TGTGCCAGCAGCATCCCCGGGGATCCGGGTGGAAACACCATATATTTT. It encodes CASSIPGDPGGNTIYF.